This T cell receptor beta chain stems from a study of shared clonotypes between healthy human individuals. Study at large: Per-donor plates numbered three CD4 naive, three CD4 memory, two CD8 naive and one CD8 memory.

General study findings and limits: Naive subsets typically showed greater estimated richness than memory subsets.

With regard to this clone: No antigen is known for it.

Per the original data handling: For the immunoSEQ data, sequences were junction-only without quality scores, so filtering differed. Measured with immunoSEQ multiplex PCR; TCRdb has only the in-frame clones, and not every one. That table is the source of V, J and clone size, and D and trimming were worked out from the DNA. The data contain around 700,000 clones, approximately 74% of them seen just once; the ten biggest clones take up less than 2%. V trimming: 5 bases; J trimming: 7 bases; junction bases outside the gene matches: 9. The CDR3 has 14 amino acids. Per the germline V gene, CDR1 is MDHEN and CDR2 is SYDVKM. All participating donors were Caucasian adults from Nashville, Tennessee.

The V call is TRBV28, the J call TRBJ1-2; 8 bases agree with TRBD1. The sequenced sample consisted of memory CD4+ T cells sorted from blood. Subset here: CD45RA-negative fraction. The receptor comes from a woman in her thirties in good health. CDR3 coding DNA: TGTGCCAGCAGTACCTTGACAGGGGAGGCTGGCTACACCTTC. Translated, it gives CASSTLTGEAGYTF.